What follows describes a single TCR beta chain. What it binds is unknown. This sequence may be a read error, since a much larger clone differs from it by one base. This record belongs to a study of T cells in Graves' hyperthyroidism and ophthalmopathy. The wider study: Prior to any treatment, at the point of initial diagnosis, peripheral blood was collected. Whole-study results and caveats: In validation, the model predicted ophthalmopathy. These predictions came a median roughly 6 months before onset. Most expanded thyroid clonotypes above 0.001 recurred in blood.

Clinical symptoms, serum thyroxine and TRAb, thyroid ultrasound and orbital computed tomography were used for the diagnoses. What was amplified from RNA transcripts were TCR beta CDR3 regions. The primer set for the first-round RT-PCR of the TCR CDR3 was HTBI. Using its own MiXCR run on the multiplex PCR reads, TCRdb lists one record per CDR3 protein. Among a few hundred thousand distinct CDR3 sequences, 15% to 19% were seen once, and the ten largest hold around a quarter. The receptor was isolated from a woman aged 18-29 years with Graves' hyperthyroidism that later progressed to Graves' ophthalmopathy. The specimen was blood.

The CDR3: CASFGTGGPGELSF. CDR3 sequence (DNA): TGCGCCAGCTTCGGGACAGGGGGCCCCGGGGAGCTGTCTTTT. The chain recombines TRBV5-1 with TRBJ2-2; 12 nucleotides align to TRBD1. CDR1 and CDR2 (germline): SGHRS, YFSETQ. This CDR3 spans 14 amino acids.